What follows are 21 T cell receptor beta chains derived from one specimen sequenced in a study of identical twins. Via MiXCR, TCRdb re-called the 5' RACE reads, giving one row per CDR3 protein. Among approximately 670,000 distinct CDR3 sequences listed, approximately 6% were seen once. The sequenced sample was naive T cells sorted from blood. These receptors came from a man aged 18-30 years in good health.

This clonotype showed up many times. V usage is TRBV3-1 and J usage is TRBJ2-1; D gene ambiguous. The CDR3 consists of 14 residues. Germline V gene sequence: CDR1 LGHDT, CDR2 YNNKEL (reference sequence). V was shortened by 4 bases and J by 3 bases, with 10 bases between the two germline ends. CDR3 region: CASSPLLGYNEQFF. For the CDR3, the DNA is TGTGCCAGCAGCCCCCTTTTGGGCTACAATGAGCAGTTCTTC.

Many counts were recorded for this clonotype. Here the CDR3 reads CASSLDRGPNQPQHF. CDR3 coding DNA: TGCGCCAGCAGCTTGGACAGGGGACCCAATCAGCCCCAGCATTTT. The chain carries TRBV5-1 and TRBJ1-5, with 7 positions matching TRBD1. Trimming took 0 bases from V and 3 from J; bases not matched to a gene: 3. Germline V gives CDR1 SGHRS, CDR2 YFSETQ. The CDR3 sequence is 15 residues long.

This clonotype was counted between two and nine times. The chain is built from TRBV6-1 and TRBJ2-7; 12 bases are a match to TRBD2. J lost 2 bases, V lost 3 bases, and 5 bases had no gene match. Germline CDR1 is MNHNS and CDR2 is SASEGT. The CDR3 spans 16 residues. CDR3: CASSEPRLAGAYEQYV. CDR3 bases: TGTGCCAGCAGTGAGCCCCGACTAGCGGGAGCCTACGAGCAGTACGTC.

This clonotype has at least ten counts. The gene calls are TRBV7-8 and TRBJ2-2; no reliable D call. This CDR3 has 16 amino acids. Germline loops: CDR1 SGHVS, CDR2 FQNEAQ. V was pared by 5 bases and J by 0 bases, with 13 bases between. In DNA, the CDR3 is TGTGCCAGCAGCAACAAGAGGCTAGCGAACACCGGGGAGCTGTTTTTT. Its translation is CASSNKRLANTGELFF.

V is TRBV28 and J is TRBJ2-3; TRBD1 agrees at 8 bases. Germline loops: CDR1 MDHEN, CDR2 SYDVKM. The CDR3 length is 16 residues. J was trimmed by 5 bases and V by 5 bases; bases with no gene match: 12. CDR3 DNA sequence: TGTGCCAGCAGTCCGACGACAGGGGTTAGAGGAGATACGCAGTATTTT. Residues: CASSPTTGVRGDTQYF.

This clonotype was recorded at least ten times. The rearrangement joins TRBV10-3 to TRBJ1-6; D is possibly TRBD1 (6 bases). V lost 4 bases, J lost 8 bases, and 6 bases lay in between. The CDR3 spans 12 residues. The germline V gene encodes CDR1 ENHRY and CDR2 SYGVKD. CDR3 loop: CAISGTDSPLHF. The CDR3 coding sequence is TGTGCCATCAGTGGGACAGATTCACCCCTCCACTTT.

This clonotype showed up many times. The J gene is TRBJ2-5, the V gene TRBV6-2 or TRBV6-3, with D maybe TRBD2 (5 bases). The CDR3 sequence is 16 residues long. Deletions cut 5 bases from V and 2 bases from J, with 18 bases between. Germline-derived CDR1 and CDR2 are MNHEY and SVGEGT. The CDR3: CASSILDYNPQETQYF. The CDR3 DNA reads TGTGCCAGCAGTATTCTCGACTACAACCCACAAGAGACCCAGTACTTC.

This clonotype was seen ten or more times. V usage is TRBV27 and J usage is TRBJ2-2, with D possibly TRBD1 on 5 matching bases. The CDR3 is made up of 14 amino acids. Trimming left V 4 bases short and J 3 bases short, with 9 bases between. Germline V gene sequence: CDR1 MNHEY, CDR2 SMNVEV (reference sequence). The CDR3 DNA follows: TGTGCCAGCAGTTGGATCAGGGACACCGGGGAGCTGTTTTTT. This encodes CASSWIRDTGELFF.

This clonotype was picked up many times. V and J are TRBV28 and TRBJ2-1; D is undetermined. Looked up from germline, CDR1 is MDHEN and CDR2 is SYDVKM. V was clipped by 3 bases and J by 9 bases, with 6 bases between them. This CDR3 comprises 11 residues. The CDR3 sequence is CASSLVREQFF. The CDR3, as DNA: TGTGCCAGCAGTTTGGTTCGTGAGCAGTTCTTC.

There are a few counts of this clonotype. CDR3 in DNA: TGCGCCAGCAGCGGGGTGGCGGGGAACTCCTACGAGCAGTACTTC. It specifies CASSGVAGNSYEQYF. The J gene is TRBJ2-7, the V gene TRBV5-1; a weak D match, TRBD2 (6 bases). V was shortened by 4 bases and J by 0 bases, with 14 bases between the two germline ends. There are 15 residues in the CDR3. Germline CDR1 is SGHRS and CDR2 is YFSETQ.

This clonotype was counted only a few times. As DNA, the CDR3 is TGTGCCAGCAGCCCGGAGCTTGGGAGCTCCTACGAGCAGTACTTC. Translated, it gives CASSPELGSSYEQYF. The V and J genes are TRBV7-9 and TRBJ2-7, with D maybe TRBD2 (5 bases). Trimming left V 5 bases short and J 0 bases short, with 14 bases between. The CDR3 has 15 residues. Germline-derived CDR1 and CDR2 are SEHNR and FQNEAQ (reference sequence). The complete variable domain, with remaining parts taken from reference TRBV7-9 and TRBJ2-7, reads DTGVSQNPRHKITKRGQNVTFRCDPISEHNRLYWYRQTLGQGPEFLTYFQNEAQLEKSRLLSDRFSAERPKGSFSTLEIQRTEQGDSAMYLCASSPELGSSYEQYFGPGTRLTVT.

This clonotype was observed a handful of times. This chain connects TRBV30 to TRBJ2-2; no clear D. Germline CDR1 reads GTSNPN; CDR2 reads SVGIG (reference sequence). V was shortened by 4 bases and J by 6 bases, with 18 bases between the two germline ends. CDR3 length: 15 residues. Written as DNA, the CDR3 is TGTGCCTGGATCGTGTCGGGCGCCAATTCCGGGGAGCTGTTTTTT. Translating gives CAWIVSGANSGELFF.

There are a few counts of this clonotype. This chain connects TRBV5-1 to TRBJ1-6, with 8 bases lining up with TRBD1. The V segment lost 6 bases and the J segment 8 bases; nucleotides outside the gene matches: 7. The CDR3 has 14 amino acids. The germline CDR1 and CDR2 sequences are SGHRS and YFSETQ. The chain's CDR3 is CASKSTGVDSPLHF. The CDR3 coding sequence is TGCGCCAGCAAATCGACAGGGGTGGATTCACCCCTCCACTTT. Supplemented by reference TRBV5-1 and TRBJ1-6, the full variable domain reads KAGVTQTPRYLIKTRGQQVTLSCSPISGHRSVSWYQQTPGQGLQFLFEYFSETQRNKGNFPGRFSGRQFSNSRSEMNVSTLELGDSALYLCASKSTGVDSPLHFGNGTRLTVT.

In this sample, this clonotype turned up many times. The chain carries TRBV20-1 and TRBJ1-2; 10 positions agree with TRBD1. V was pared by 5 bases and J by 8 bases, with 2 bases of the junction left unmatched. Germline V CDR1 and CDR2: DFQATT, SNEGSKA (reference sequence). CDR3 size: 11 residues. Here the CDR3 DNA reads TGCAGTGCTCGGGACAGGGGCGGCTACACCTTC. Its translation is CSARDRGGYTF.

Many counts were recorded for this clonotype. This chain links TRBV3-1 with TRBJ2-1, with 11 positions matching TRBD2. Per the germline V gene, CDR1 is LGHDT and CDR2 is YNNKEL (reference sequence). The CDR3 is made up of 16 amino acids. Trimming took 4 bases from V and 5 from J; bases not matched to a gene: 7. CDR3 residues: CASSRYLAGGNNEQFF. Here the CDR3 DNA reads TGTGCCAGCAGCCGGTATTTAGCGGGAGGGAACAATGAGCAGTTCTTC.

This clonotype occurred many times. The rearrangement joins TRBV12-3 or TRBV12-4 to TRBJ2-2, with D uncertain. V lost 4 bases and J lost 8, with 11 bases in between. This CDR3 comprises 13 residues. The CDR3 loop is CASSSQRAGELFF. CDR3 in DNA: TGTGCCAGCAGTTCGCAACGGGCTGGGGAGCTGTTTTTT.

The chain combines TRBV29-1 with TRBJ1-1; the D is unclear. V lost 6 bases and J lost 2, with 10 bases in between. The germline V gene has CDR1 SQVTM and CDR2 ANQGSEA. This CDR3 is built from 12 residues. CDR3 protein: CSVPQINTEAFF. In DNA, the CDR3 is TGCAGCGTCCCTCAGATAAACACTGAAGCTTTCTTT.

This clonotype turned up a few times. The chain carries TRBV7-6 and TRBJ2-2; 7 bases match TRBD2. The CDR3 has 15 residues. Germline lookup yields CDR1 SGHVS and CDR2 FNYEAQ. V dropped 5 bases and J dropped 3; count of bases not matched to a gene: 6. The CDR3 DNA reads as TGTGCCAGCAGCGTCCAGGGAGGGCACACCGGGGAGCTGTTTTTT. It yields the protein CASSVQGGHTGELFF.

This sequence joins TRBV6-1 and TRBJ2-1; 7 bases match TRBD2. In germline, CDR1 is MNHNS, CDR2 SASEGT. This CDR3 has 14 residues. J was trimmed by 7 bases and V by 6 bases; bases with no gene match: 9. The CDR3: CASRSGDERNEQFF. CDR3 coding DNA: TGTGCCAGCAGGAGCGGGGATGAGAGAAATGAGCAGTTCTTC.

The chain has TRBV28 and TRBJ2-7, with D perhaps TRBD1 or TRBD2 (5 bases each). Germline values: CDR1 MDHEN, CDR2 SYDVKM. The CDR3 contains 14 residues. V was trimmed by 7 bases and J by 6 bases, leaving 19 bases between them. The CDR3 region is CASNSEGPRREQYF. The CDR3, as DNA: TGTGCCAGCAATAGTGAGGGACCCCGTCGCGAGCAGTACTTC.

This clonotype turned up a few times. The gene calls are TRBV5-6 and TRBJ2-7, with unresolved D. This CDR3 has 14 amino acids. Between the trimmed V and J ends, which lost 1 base and 6 bases, there was a span of 14 bases. The germline CDR1 and CDR2 sequences are SGHDT and YYEEEE. The CDR3 here is CASSLWLVISEQYV. In DNA, the CDR3 is TGTGCCAGCAGCTTGTGGCTAGTGATTTCCGAGCAGTACGTC.